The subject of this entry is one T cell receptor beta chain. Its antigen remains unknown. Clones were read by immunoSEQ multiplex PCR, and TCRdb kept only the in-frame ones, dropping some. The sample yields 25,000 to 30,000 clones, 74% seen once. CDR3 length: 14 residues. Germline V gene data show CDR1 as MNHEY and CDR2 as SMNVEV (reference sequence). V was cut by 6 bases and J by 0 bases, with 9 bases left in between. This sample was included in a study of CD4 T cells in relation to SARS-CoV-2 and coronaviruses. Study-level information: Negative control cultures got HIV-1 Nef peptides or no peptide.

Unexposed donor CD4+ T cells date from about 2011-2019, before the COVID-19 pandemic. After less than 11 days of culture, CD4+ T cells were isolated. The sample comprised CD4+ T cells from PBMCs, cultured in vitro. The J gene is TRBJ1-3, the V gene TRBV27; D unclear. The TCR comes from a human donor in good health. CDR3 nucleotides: TGTGCCAGCAGGCCAGGAGGCTCTGGAAACACCATATATTTT. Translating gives CASRPGGSGNTIYF.